The sequence of this T cell receptor (beta chain) was determined in a study of OX40 agonist ivuxolimab in advanced cancers. Study information: Anti-PD-1, anti-PD-L1 or anti-CTLA-4 therapy given earlier was allowed, and 40% had some. Whole-study findings and limits: CD4+ and CD8+ blood T cells expanded clonally by week 6 at 0.1 to 3.0 mg/kg.

CDR1 is LGHNA, CDR2 YNFKEQ, per germline. There are 16 residues in the CDR3. The V end was cut by 0 bases, the J end by 2 bases, with 11 bases between. Using immunoSEQ multiplex PCR, the repertoire was profiled, and TCRdb retains in-frame clones only, with some absent. The sample consists of about 24,000 clones, about four fifths of them appearing once. Only a few counts were recorded for this clone. Its target is not known. The receptor was derived from an adult with an advanced solid tumor such as melanoma, head and neck, liver or kidney cancer. V usage is TRBV4-2 and J usage is TRBJ1-3; D is unresolved. Material: CD4+ or CD8+ T cells sorted from blood, obtained in a trial of the OX40 agonist ivuxolimab. DNA for the CDR3: TGTGCCAGCAGCCAAGATCTCCAGCTCACTGGAAACACCATATATTTT. The encoded protein is CASSQDLQLTGNTIYF.